Sequencing of this T cell receptor (beta chain) was carried out in a study of blood T cell repertoires in COVID-19. With 6 bases removed from V and 8 bases from J, the gap between germline ends came to 17 bases. The CDR3 has 14 amino acids. Germline loops: CDR1 LNHDA, CDR2 SQIVND (reference sequence). This table comes from immunoSEQ multiplex PCR, and its TCRdb copy is limited to in-frame clones, with some not included. The sample consists of about 280,000 clones, 89% of them appearing once. Specimen: PBMCs or T cells enriched from blood (not recorded which). The origin of this receptor is a woman aged 55-70 years who had recovered from COVID-19. V usage is TRBV19 and J usage is TRBJ2-1; D gene unclear. The CDR3 reads CASRFSPQFHEQFF. CDR3 sequence (DNA): TGTGCCAGTAGGTTTTCCCCCCAGTTTCATGAGCAGTTCTTC.